The entry below describes one TCR beta chain. This clonotype was counted many times. Its recognized antigen is unknown. It has no much larger one-base neighbor in the sample; base qualities were not kept. Per the publication, the time point label means: blood at routine non-recurrence follow-up after resection. Without any cell sorting, TCR sequencing was performed on whole RNA extracted either from tumor and nontumor lung tissue or from cryopreserved PBMC samples. Only patients for whom sufficient RNA was available from at least two tumor regions were selected for TCR sequencing. V ends up 3 bases short and J 4 bases short, with an unmatched junction base count of 9. Measured from the cysteine to the phenylalanine, the CDR3 is 16 residues long. The sequence is cut down to CDR3 DNA, 48 bases in frame from base 1. This record belongs to a study of spatial heterogeneity in lung cancer (dated by TCRdb to the late 2010s). In the study overall: Donors were around 69 patients with early-stage, untreated non-small cell lung cancer from the lung TRACERx cohort. TCR alpha and beta repertoires were quantitatively compared across multiple tumor regions, matched nontumor lung and blood in non-small cell lung cancer. The study linked features of the TCR repertoire to counts of nonsynonymous mutations, which were determined by whole-exome sequencing of tumor tissue. Both alpha and beta chains were TCR-sequenced in around 230 tumor regions, about 69 matched nontumor lung samples and around 50 PBMC samples obtained at surgery. In the raw uncorrected reads, each unique combination of TCR and UMI appeared more than ten times on average. Follow-up PBMC samples were sequenced whenever available, with the median time to follow-up being two to three years after resection. Beta-chain transcripts were consistently detected in greater numbers than alpha-chain transcripts, which likely reflects a higher abundance of beta-chain transcripts.

Study-wide conclusions, independent of this receptor: Additional single-cell paired TCR alpha and beta sequencing was considered necessary to confirm, at a functional level, the hypothesis that regional TCRs recognize regional mutations. Ubiquitous expanded tumor TCRs showed up in blood more often at tumor resection than at routine follow-up. Only 15 or so patients were included in the comparisons of baseline and follow-up blood repertoires.

The library came from 5' RACE. The listed sequencing device is NextSeq 500. To allow correction of PCR and sequencing errors, the TCR library protocol tagged every TCR cDNA molecule with a unique molecular identifier. As for how the authors treated the data: TCR identification, UMI-based error correction and CDR3 extraction were performed with Decombinator tools. TCRs above a frequency of 2 per 1,000, corresponding to the top 1% of the tumor frequency distribution, were defined as expanded. Each repertoire was subsampled 100 times to 5,000 TCRs, after which Renyi diversity was computed with the R vegan package. To build CDR3 similarity networks, amino acid triplet string-kernel similarity was used, and CDR3s were connected when their pairwise similarity was above 0.82. TCRdb passed the public sequencing reads through fastp at Q25 and MiXCR, retaining productive beta sequences. Each entry is one CDR3 protein sequence, shown with its most common DNA and genes. In this record, the V and J calls reflect TCRdb's handling and not the investigators' own analysis. A total of over 70,000 distinct CDR3 sequences appear in this sample, 8% to 10% of them only once. The biggest ten clones account for less than 2% of the sample.

This TCR was recovered from a female donor with early-stage non-small cell lung cancer. Source: PBMCs, taken at follow-up. The chain is made from TRBV12-3 or TRBV12-4 and TRBJ2-5; TRBD1 lines up with 9 middle nucleotides. The nucleotides are TGTGCCAGCAGTTTGTGGACAGGGGCCGGGGGAGAGACCCAGTACTTC. Its protein product is CASSLWTGAGGETQYF.